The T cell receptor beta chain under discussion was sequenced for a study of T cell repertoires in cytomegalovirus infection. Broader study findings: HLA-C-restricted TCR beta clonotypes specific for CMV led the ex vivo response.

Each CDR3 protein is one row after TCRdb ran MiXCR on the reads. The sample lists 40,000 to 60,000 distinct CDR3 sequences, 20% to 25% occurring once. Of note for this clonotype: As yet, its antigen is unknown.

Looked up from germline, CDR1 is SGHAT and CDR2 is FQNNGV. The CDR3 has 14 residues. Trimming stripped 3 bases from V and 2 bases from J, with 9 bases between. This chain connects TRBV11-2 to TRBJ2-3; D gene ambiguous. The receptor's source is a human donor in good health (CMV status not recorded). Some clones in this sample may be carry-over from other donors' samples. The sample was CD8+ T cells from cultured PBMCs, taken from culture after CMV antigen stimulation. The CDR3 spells CASSFRPYTDTQYF. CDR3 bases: TGTGCCAGCAGCTTTCGTCCATACACAGATACGCAGTATTTT.